These 8 T cell receptor beta chains were sequenced from one sample in a study of CD8+CD57+ T cells in acquired aplastic anemia. The authors sequenced patients whose flow cytometry had shown CD8+CD57+ cell expansion. CDR3 and TCR beta VDJ profiling relied on a genomic DNA template. TCRdb re-called the reads through MiXCR, storing one row per CDR3 protein. The data show approximately 58,000 distinct CDR3 sequences, with around 57% seen just once and roughly 15% held by the top ten. The sequencing input was sorted CD4+, CD8+, or CD8+CD57+ T cells (not recorded which) from PBMCs. The receptors come from a human donor with aplastic anemia.

J is TRBJ2-5 and V is TRBV2; TRBD1 or TRBD2 may be the D gene (5 bases each). The CDR3 length is 13 residues. Germline V gene sequence: CDR1 SNHLY, CDR2 FYNNEI. V was shortened by 6 bases and J by 3 bases, with 11 bases between the two germline ends. The CDR3 bases are TGTGCCAGCAGCCCAGGGACCGAAGAGACCCAGTACTTC. This sequence encodes CASSPGTEETQYF.

This clonotype was counted at least ten times. The J gene is TRBJ2-1, the V gene TRBV6-1; TRBD2 matches at 9 bases. After removal of 6 bases from V and 2 bases from J, the junction contained 5 bases not matched to a gene. The CDR3 extends over 15 amino acids. The germline V gene has CDR1 MNHNS and CDR2 SASEGT. This CDR3 is CASSLSGGPYNEQFF. The CDR3 DNA reads as TGTGCCAGCAGCCTTAGCGGGGGCCCCTACAATGAGCAGTTCTTC.

V usage is TRBV7-8 and J usage is TRBJ2-3, with 10 bases matching TRBD1. The CDR3 covers 16 residues. Germline values: CDR1 SGHVS, CDR2 FQNEAQ. V lost 3 bases to trimming and J lost 2 bases; unmatched junction nucleotides: 5. CDR3 DNA sequence: TGTGCCAGCAGCTTGGGGACAGGGGCCGTCACAGATACGCAGTATTTT. Amino acid sequence: CASSLGTGAVTDTQYF.

Regarding this clonotype: Possible read error: a much larger clone is one base away. The missing conserved phenylalanine or tryptophan at the end of this CDR3 makes a read error likely. The chain uses TRBV18 and TRBJ2-3; no firm D call. In germline, CDR1 is KGHSH, CDR2 LQKENI. V lost 3 bases and J 1 base, leaving 8 bases between the germline ends. The CDR3 sequence is 14 residues long. In DNA form, the CDR3 reads TGTGCCAGCTCACCCGACGGTGGCACAGATACGCAGTATTCT. Amino acids: CASSPDGGTDTQYS.

V gene TRBV10-3 combines with J gene TRBJ2-1; D gene uncertain. The length of the CDR3 is 12 residues. Per the germline V gene, CDR1 is ENHRY and CDR2 is SYGVKD. Trimming left V 11 bases short and J 0 bases short, with 8 bases between. CDR3 in DNA: TGTGCCGGTAGAAGCTCCTACAATGAGCAGTTCTTC. It is translated as CAGRSSYNEQFF.

The CDR3 region has the DNA TGCAGTGCCCGGGGACAGGGCAGCGACTCACCCCTCCACTTT. It codes for CSARGQGSDSPLHF. The chain uses TRBV20-1 and TRBJ1-6; TRBD1 matches 9 bases. The CDR3 totals 14 residues. Trimming cost V 6 bases and J 10 bases; bases outside gene matches: 10. Germline CDR1 DFQATT, CDR2 SNEGSKA (reference sequence).

On this clonotype itself: At one end the junction does not follow the germline gene, possibly because of a read error. This chain joins TRBV7-9 and TRBJ2-1; D gene uncertain. The germline V gene encodes CDR1 SEHNR and CDR2 FQNEAQ (reference sequence). The CDR3 has 11 amino acids. The CDR3 DNA is TGTACCAGCAAGGATTACAATGGGCAGTTCTTC. The encoded protein is CTSKDYNGQFF.

There are many counts of this clonotype. The chain links TRBV27 to TRBJ1-2, with D tentatively TRBD1 (6 bases). The V gene lost 5 bases and the J gene lost 4 bases, with 14 bases spanning the gap. The CDR3 runs 14 residues. CDR1 is MNHEY, CDR2 SMNVEV, per germline (reference sequence). CDR3 region: CASSPIGGAYGYTF. The CDR3 coding sequence is TGTGCCAGCAGTCCCATAGGGGGAGCCTATGGCTACACCTTC.